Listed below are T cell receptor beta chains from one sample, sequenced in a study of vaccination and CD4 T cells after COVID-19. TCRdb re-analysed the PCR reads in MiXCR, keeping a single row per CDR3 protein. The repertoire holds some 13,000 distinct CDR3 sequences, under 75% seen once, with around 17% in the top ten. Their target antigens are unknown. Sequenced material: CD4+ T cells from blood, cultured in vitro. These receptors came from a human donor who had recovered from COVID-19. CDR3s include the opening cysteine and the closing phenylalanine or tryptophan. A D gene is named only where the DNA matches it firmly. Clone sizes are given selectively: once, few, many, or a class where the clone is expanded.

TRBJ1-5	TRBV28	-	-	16	TGTGCCAGCAGTTCGGGGAGGAGGGGGGCAGGTCAGCCCCAGCATTTT	CASSSGRRGAGQPQHF
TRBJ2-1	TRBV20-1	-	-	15	TGCAGTGCTCGGGGGGCAGGGCGGGCCTACAATGAGCAGTTCTTC	CSARGAGRAYNEQFF
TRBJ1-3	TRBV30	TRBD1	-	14	TGTGCCTGGGGGACAGGGAACTCTGGAAACACCATATATTTT	CAWGTGNSGNTIYF
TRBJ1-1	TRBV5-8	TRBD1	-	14	TGTGCCAGCAGCCGGACAGGGTGGAACACTGAAGCTTTCTTT	CASSRTGWNTEAFF
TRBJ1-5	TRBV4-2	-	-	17	TGTGCCAGCAGCCAAGTGATTCCTCGGGGAGTCGGCCAGCCCCAGCATTTT	CASSQVIPRGVGQPQHF
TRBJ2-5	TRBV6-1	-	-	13	TGTGCCAGCATCAAGGCGCTCGAAGAGACCCAGTACTTC	CASIKALEETQYF
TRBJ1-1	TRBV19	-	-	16	TGTGCCAGTAGGAACAGGGTTGGGGGGATGAACACTGAAGCTTTCTTT	CASRNRVGGMNTEAFF
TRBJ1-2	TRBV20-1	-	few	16	TGCAGTGCTAGAGATCGGGATAAAGCCTTTAACTATGGCTACACCTTC	CSARDRDKAFNYGYTF
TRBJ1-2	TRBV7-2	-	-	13	TGTGCCAGCAGCTTAGATCTATCGAATGGCTACACCTTC	CASSLDLSNGYTF
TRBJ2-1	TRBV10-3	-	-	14	TGTGCCATCAGTGGGGGCACAGGGACGGATGAGCGGTTCTTC	CAISGGTGTDERFF
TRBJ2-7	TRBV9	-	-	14	TGTGCCAGCAGCCGTGATAGGTTTTCCTACGAGCAGTACTTC	CASSRDRFSYEQYF
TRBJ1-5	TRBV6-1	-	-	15	TGTGCCAGCAGTGAACAAAATTCCGAGAATCAGCCCCAGCATTTT	CASSEQNSENQPQHF
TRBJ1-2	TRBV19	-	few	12	TGTGCCAGTAGTACCCGAAGCTATGGCTACACCTTC	CASSTRSYGYTF
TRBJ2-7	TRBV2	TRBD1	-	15	TGTGCCAGCAGTTGGACAGGGGAGCTGGACTACGAGCAGTACTTC	CASSWTGELDYEQYF
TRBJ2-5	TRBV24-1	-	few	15	TGTGCCACCAGTGATTCGAGGGGGACGGGGGAGACCCAGTACTTC	CATSDSRGTGETQYF
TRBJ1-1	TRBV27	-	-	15	TGTGCCAGCACCCCCTTCCCAGGGGTACGGACTGAAGCTTTCTTT	CASTPFPGVRTEAFF
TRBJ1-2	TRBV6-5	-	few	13	TGTGCCAGCAGTTACGACGCGAGTACAGGCTACACCTTC	CASSYDASTGYTF
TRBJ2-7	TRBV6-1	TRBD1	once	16	TGTGCCAGCAGTAAACTCCCGGGACAGGGTACCTACGAGCAGTACTTC	CASSKLPGQGTYEQYF
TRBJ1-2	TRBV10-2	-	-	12	TGCGCCAGCAGTGAGTGGGATCAGGGCTACACCTTC	CASSEWDQGYTF
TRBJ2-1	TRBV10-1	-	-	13	TGCGCCAGCTCTCGACAAGAAAGTAATGAGCAGTTCTTC	CASSRQESNEQFF
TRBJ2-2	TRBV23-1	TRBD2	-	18	TGCGCCAGCAGCCAAAGACTAGCGGGAGGCTTCAACACCGGGGAGCTGTTTTTT	CASSQRLAGGFNTGELFF
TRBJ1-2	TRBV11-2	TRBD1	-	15	TGTGCCAGCAGCCGACTCGGGACAGGGAACTATGGCTACACCTTC	CASSRLGTGNYGYTF
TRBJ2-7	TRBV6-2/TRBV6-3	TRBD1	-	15	TGTGCCAGCAGTCCTCAGGGGGCTTCTTTCTACGAGCAGTACTTC	CASSPQGASFYEQYF
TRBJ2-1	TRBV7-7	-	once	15	TGTGCTAGCAGCTTAGCCAGGGGCGCGTACAATGAGCAGTTCTTC	CASSLARGAYNEQFF
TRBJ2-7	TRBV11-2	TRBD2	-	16	TGTGCCAGCAGCTTAAGGGTAGCGGGGATTGCCTACGAGCAGTACTTC	CASSLRVAGIAYEQYF
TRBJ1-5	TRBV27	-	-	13	TGTGCCAGCACGCCGGACAGAAATCAGCCCCAGCATTTT	CASTPDRNQPQHF